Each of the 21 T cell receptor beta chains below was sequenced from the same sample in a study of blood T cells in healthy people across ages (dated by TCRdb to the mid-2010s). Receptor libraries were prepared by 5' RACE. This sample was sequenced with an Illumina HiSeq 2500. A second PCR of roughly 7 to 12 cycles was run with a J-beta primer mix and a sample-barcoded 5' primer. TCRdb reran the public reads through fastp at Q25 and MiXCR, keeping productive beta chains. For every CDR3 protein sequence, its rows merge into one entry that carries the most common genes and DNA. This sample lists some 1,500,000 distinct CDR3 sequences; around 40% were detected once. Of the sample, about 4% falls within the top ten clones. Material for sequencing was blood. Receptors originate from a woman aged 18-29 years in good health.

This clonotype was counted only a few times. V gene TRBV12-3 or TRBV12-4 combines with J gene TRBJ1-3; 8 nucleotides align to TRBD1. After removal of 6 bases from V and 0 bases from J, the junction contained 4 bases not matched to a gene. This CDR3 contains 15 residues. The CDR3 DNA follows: TGTGCCAGCAGGGGACAGGCGTTCTCTGGAAACACCATATATTTT. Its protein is CASRGQAFSGNTIYF.

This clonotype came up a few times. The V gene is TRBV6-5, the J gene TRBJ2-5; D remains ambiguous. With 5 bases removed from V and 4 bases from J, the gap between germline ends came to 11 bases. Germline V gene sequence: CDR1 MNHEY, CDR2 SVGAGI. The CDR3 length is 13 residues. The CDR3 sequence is CASSRTVLETQYF. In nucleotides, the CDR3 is TGTGCCAGCAGTCGTACAGTCCTAGAGACCCAGTACTTC.

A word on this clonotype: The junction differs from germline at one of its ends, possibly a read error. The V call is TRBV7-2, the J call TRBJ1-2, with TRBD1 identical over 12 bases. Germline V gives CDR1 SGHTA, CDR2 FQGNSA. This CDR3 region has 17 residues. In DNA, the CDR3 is TGTGCCAGCAGGGAAGGCGGGACAGGGGGCCTTAACCATGGCTACACCTTC. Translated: CASREGGTGGLNHGYTF.

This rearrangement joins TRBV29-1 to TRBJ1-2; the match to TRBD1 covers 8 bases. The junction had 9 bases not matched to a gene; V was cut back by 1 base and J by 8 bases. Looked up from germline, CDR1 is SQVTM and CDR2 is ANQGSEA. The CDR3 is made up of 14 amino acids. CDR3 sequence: CSVEVDRVSNGYTF. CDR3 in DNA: TGCAGCGTTGAAGTGGACAGGGTCTCGAACGGCTACACCTTC. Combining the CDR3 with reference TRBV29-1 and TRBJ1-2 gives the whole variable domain SAVISQKPSRDICQRGTSLTIQCQVDSQVTMMFWYRQQPGQSLTLIATANQGSEATYESGFVIDKFPISRPNLTFSTLTVSNMSPEDSSIYLCSVEVDRVSNGYTFGSGTRLTVV.

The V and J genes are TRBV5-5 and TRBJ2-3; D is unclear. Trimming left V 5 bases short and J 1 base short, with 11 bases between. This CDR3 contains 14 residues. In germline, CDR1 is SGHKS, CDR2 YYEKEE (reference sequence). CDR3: CASSSRPGTDTQYF. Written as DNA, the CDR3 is TGTGCCAGCAGTTCCAGGCCGGGCACAGATACGCAGTATTTT.

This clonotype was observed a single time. The CDR3 protein is CSALNMGVNTEAFF. CDR3 DNA: TGCAGTGCCCTCAATATGGGGGTGAACACTGAAGCTTTCTTT. The chain carries TRBV20-1 and TRBJ1-1, with D possibly TRBD1 on 5 matching bases. CDR3 size: 14 residues. Trimming took 6 bases from V and 0 from J, leaving 14 bases between them. Germline values: CDR1 DFQATT, CDR2 SNEGSKA (reference sequence).

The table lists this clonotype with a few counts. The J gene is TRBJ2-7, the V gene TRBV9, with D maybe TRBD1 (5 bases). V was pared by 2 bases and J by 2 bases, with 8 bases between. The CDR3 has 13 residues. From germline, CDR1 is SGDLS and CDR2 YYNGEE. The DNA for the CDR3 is TGTGCCAGCAGCGTTCTGGGGCCCTACGAGCAGTACTTC. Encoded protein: CASSVLGPYEQYF.

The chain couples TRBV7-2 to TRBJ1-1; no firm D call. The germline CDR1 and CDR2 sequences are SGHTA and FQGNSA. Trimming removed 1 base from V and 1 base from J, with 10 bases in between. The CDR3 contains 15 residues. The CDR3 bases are TGTGCCAGCAGCTTAGTTAACAGAAAGAACACTGAAGCTTTCTTT. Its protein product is CASSLVNRKNTEAFF.

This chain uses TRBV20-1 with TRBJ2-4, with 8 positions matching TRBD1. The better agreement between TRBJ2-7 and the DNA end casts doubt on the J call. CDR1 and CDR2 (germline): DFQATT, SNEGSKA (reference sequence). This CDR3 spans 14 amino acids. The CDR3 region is CSALLRTGFYEQYF. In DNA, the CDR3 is TGCAGTGCCCTACTCCGGACAGGGTTCTACGAGCAGTACTTC.

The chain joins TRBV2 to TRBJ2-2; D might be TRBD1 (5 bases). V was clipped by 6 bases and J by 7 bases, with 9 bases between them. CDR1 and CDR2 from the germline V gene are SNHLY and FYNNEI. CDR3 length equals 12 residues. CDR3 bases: TGTGCCAGCAGGGATGACAGCGGGGAGCTGTTTTTT. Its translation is CASRDDSGELFF.

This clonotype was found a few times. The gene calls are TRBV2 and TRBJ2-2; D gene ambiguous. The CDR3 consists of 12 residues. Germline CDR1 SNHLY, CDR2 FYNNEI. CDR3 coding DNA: TGTGGAAGCCAGTGGGACACCGGGGAGCTGTTTTTT. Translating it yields CGSQWDTGELFF.

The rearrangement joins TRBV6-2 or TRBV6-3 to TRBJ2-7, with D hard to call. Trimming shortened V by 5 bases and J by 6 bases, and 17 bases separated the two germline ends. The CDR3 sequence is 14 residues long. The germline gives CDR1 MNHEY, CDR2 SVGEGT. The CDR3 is CASSRPVPISEQYF. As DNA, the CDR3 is TGTGCCAGCAGTCGGCCGGTGCCGATATCCGAGCAGTACTTC.

Here the CDR3 DNA reads TGTGCCGTCGGGACGGACCTTAGAGCAGATACGCAGTATTTT. It specifies CAVGTDLRADTQYF. The chain is built from TRBV12-3 or TRBV12-4 and TRBJ2-3; perhaps D is TRBD1 or TRBD2 (5 bases each). The CDR3 loop spans 14 amino acids. V lost 11 bases to trimming and J lost 4 bases, with 19 bases between them.

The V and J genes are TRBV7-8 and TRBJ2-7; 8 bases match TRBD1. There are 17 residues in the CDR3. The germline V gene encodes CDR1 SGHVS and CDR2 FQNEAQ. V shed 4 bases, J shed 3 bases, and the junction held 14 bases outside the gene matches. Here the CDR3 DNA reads TGTGCCAGCAGCTCCTCAAGACCGGGACAGGTGAACTACGAGCAGTACTTC. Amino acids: CASSSSRPGQVNYEQYF.

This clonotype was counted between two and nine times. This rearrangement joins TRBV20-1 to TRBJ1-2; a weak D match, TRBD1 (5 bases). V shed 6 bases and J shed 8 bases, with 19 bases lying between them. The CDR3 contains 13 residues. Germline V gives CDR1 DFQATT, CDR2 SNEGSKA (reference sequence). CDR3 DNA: TGCAGTGCCTGGCTTGGCAGGGCGAAAGGCTACACCTTC. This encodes CSAWLGRAKGYTF.

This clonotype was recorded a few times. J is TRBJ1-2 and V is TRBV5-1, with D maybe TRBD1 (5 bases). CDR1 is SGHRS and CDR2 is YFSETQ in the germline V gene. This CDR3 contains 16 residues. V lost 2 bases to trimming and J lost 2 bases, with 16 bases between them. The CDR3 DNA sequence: TGCGCCAGCAGCTTCGTTGGTCGCAGGGAAAACTATGGCTACACCTTC. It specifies CASSFVGRRENYGYTF.

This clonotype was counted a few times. In DNA form, the CDR3 reads TGTGCCAGCAGTGCTCCGGGACGGGACTCCTATAATTCACCCCTCCACTTT. Protein: CASSAPGRDSYNSPLHF. V usage is TRBV6-2 or TRBV6-3 and J usage is TRBJ1-6, with D maybe TRBD1 (5 bases). Germline loops: CDR1 MNHEY, CDR2 SVGEGT. V gave up 5 bases and J gave up 0 bases, with 14 bases separating them. The CDR3 has 17 amino acids.

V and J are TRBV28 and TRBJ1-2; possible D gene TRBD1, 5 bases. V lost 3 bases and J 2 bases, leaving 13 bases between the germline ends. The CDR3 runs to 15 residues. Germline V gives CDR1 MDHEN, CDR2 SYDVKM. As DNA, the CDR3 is TGTGCCAGCAGTTTGGGGGGATACGAAAACTATGGCTACACCTTC. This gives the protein CASSLGGYENYGYTF.

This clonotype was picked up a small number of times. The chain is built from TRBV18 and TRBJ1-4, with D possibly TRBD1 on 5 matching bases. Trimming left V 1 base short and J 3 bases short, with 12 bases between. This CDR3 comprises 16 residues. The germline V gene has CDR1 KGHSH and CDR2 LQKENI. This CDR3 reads CASSPLQGKANEKLFF. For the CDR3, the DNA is TGTGCCAGCTCACCACTCCAGGGCAAGGCTAATGAAAAACTGTTTTTT.

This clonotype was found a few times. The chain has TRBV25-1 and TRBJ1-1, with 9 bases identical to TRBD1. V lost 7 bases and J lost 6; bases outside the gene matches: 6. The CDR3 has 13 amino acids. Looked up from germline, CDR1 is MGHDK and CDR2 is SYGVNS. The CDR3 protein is CASTQQGASEAFF. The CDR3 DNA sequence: TGTGCCAGCACCCAACAGGGGGCATCTGAAGCTTTCTTT.

The CDR3 region has the DNA TGCAGCGTTGCCTGGGACAGAACTTATAACGAGCAGTACTTC. Protein sequence: CSVAWDRTYNEQYF. This rearrangement joins TRBV29-1 to TRBJ2-7; TRBD1 agrees at 7 bases. Germline V gene lookup returns CDR1 SQVTM and CDR2 ANQGSEA. Trimming cost V 4 bases and J 5 bases; bases outside gene matches: 11. This CDR3 has 14 residues.